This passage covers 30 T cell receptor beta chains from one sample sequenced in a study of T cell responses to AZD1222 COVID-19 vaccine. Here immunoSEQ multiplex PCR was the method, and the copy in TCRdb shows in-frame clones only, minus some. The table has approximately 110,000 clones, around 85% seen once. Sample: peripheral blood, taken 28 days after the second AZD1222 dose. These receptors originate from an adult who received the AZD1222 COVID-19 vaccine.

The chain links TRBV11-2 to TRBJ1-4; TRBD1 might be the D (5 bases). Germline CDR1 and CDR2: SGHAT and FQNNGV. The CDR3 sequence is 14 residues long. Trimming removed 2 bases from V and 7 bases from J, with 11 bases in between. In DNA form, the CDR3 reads TGTGCCAGCAGCTTAAGGGGATTCGGTGAAAAACTGTTTTTT. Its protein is CASSLRGFGEKLFF.

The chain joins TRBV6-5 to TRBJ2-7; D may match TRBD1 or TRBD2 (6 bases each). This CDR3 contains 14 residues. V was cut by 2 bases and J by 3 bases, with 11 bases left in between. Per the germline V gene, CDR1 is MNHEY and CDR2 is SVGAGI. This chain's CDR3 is CASSYRRGLYEQYF. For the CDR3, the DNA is TGTGCCAGCAGTTACCGCCGGGGGCTCTACGAGCAGTACTTC.

CDR3 sequence reads: CASSLNLAGSGNTIYF. Here the CDR3 DNA reads TGTGCCAGCAGCTTAAATTTGGCGGGCTCTGGAAACACCATATATTTT. V and J are TRBV7-3 and TRBJ1-3; D is undetermined. Germline V gene lookup returns CDR1 SGHTA and CDR2 FQGTGA. The ends were cut back, 1 base at V and 0 bases at J, with 10 bases in the middle. The length of the CDR3 is 16 residues.

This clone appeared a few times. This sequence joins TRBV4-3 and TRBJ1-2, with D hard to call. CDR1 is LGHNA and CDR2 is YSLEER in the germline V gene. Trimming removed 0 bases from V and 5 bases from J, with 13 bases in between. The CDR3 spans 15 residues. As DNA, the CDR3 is TGCGCCAGCAGCCAAGATCTGGGCAGGAGATATGGCTACACCTTC. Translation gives CASSQDLGRRYGYTF.

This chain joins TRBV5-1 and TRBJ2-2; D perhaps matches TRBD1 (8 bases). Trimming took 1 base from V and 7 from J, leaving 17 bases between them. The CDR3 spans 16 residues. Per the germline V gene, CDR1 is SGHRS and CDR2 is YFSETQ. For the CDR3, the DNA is TGCGCCAGCAGCTTGAGCGGGACAGGTCCCGACGGGGAGCTGTTTTTT. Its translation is CASSLSGTGPDGELFF.

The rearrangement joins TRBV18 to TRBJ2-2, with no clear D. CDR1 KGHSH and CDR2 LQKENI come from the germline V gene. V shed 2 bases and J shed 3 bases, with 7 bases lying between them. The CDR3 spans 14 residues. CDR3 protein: CASSPGMDTGELFF. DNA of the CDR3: TGTGCCAGCTCACCAGGGATGGACACCGGGGAGCTGTTTTTT.

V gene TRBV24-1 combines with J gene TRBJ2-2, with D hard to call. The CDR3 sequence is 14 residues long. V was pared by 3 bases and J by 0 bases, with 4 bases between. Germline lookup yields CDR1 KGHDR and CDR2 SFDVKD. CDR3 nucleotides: TGTGCCACCAGTGATGGCCCGAACACCGGGGAGCTGTTTTTT. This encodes CATSDGPNTGELFF.

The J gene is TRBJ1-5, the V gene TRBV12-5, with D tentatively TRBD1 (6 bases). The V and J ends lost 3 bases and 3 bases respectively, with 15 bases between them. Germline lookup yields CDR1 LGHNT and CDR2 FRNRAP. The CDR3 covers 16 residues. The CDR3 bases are TGTGCTAGTGGTTTAAAGATTGAGGGGGACAATCAGCCCCAGCATTTT. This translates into CASGLKIEGDNQPQHF.

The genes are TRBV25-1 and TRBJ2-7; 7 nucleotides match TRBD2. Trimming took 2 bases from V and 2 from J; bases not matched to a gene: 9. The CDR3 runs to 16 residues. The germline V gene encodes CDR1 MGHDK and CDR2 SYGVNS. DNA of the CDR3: TGTGCCAGCAGTGAAGGGTGGGGAGGGGAGACCTACGAGCAGTACTTC. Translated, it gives CASSEGWGGETYEQYF.

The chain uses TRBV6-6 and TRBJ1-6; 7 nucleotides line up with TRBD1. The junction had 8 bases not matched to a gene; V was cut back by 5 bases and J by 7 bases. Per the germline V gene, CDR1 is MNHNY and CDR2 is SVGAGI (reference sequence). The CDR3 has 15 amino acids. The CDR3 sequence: CASSPPDRVNSPLHF. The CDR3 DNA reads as TGTGCCAGCAGTCCCCCAGACAGGGTGAATTCACCCCTCCACTTT.

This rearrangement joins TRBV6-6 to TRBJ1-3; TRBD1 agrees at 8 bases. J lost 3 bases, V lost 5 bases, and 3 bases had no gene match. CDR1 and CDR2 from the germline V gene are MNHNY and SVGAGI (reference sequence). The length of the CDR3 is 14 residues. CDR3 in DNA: TGTGCCAGCAGTACGGACAGGGTTGGAAACACCATATATTTT. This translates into CASSTDRVGNTIYF.

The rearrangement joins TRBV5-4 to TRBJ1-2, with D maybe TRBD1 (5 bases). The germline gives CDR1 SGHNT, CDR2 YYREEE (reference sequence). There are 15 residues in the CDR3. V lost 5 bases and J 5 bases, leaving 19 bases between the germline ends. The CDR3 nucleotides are TGTGCCAGCAGGTACGGGACGGAAACCTCATATGGCTACACCTTC. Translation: CASRYGTETSYGYTF.

This CDR3 reads CSVGDEQFF. As DNA, the CDR3 is TGCAGCGTGGGGGATGAGCAGTTCTTC. The chain joins TRBV29-1 to TRBJ2-1, with D tentatively TRBD1 or TRBD2 (5 bases each). This CDR3 comprises 9 residues. V lost 6 bases to trimming and J lost 8 bases, with 5 bases between them. Looked up from germline, CDR1 is SQVTM and CDR2 is ANQGSEA.

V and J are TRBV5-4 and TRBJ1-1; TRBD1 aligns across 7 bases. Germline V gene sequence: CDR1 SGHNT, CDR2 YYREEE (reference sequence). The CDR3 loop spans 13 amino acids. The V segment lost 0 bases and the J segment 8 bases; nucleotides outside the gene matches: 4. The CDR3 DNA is TGTGCCAGCAGCTTGGCGCAGGGGGACGAAGCTTTCTTT. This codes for CASSLAQGDEAFF.

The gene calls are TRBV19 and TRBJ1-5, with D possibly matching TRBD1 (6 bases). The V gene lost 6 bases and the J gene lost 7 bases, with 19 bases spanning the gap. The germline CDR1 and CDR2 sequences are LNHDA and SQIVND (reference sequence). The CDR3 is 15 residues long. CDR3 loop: CASRIDTGQGQPQHF. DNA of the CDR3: TGTGCCAGTAGGATCGATACAGGGCAGGGGCAGCCCCAGCATTTT.

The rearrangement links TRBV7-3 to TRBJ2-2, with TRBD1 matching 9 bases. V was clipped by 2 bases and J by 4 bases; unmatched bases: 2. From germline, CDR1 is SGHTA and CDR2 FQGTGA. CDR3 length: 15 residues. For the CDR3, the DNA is TGTGCCAGCAGCTTAGAGACAGGGGGCACCGGGGAGCTGTTTTTT. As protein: CASSLETGGTGELFF.

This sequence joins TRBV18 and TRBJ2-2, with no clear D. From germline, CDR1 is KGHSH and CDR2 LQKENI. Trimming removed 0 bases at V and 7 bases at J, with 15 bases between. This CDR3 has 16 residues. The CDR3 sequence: CASSPPSLVSGGELFF. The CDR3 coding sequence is TGTGCCAGCTCACCACCGTCGCTGGTTTCGGGCGGGGAGCTGTTTTTT. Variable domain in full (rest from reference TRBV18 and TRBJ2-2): NAGVMQNPRHLVRRRGQEARLRCSPMKGHSHVYWYRQLPEEGLKFMVYLQKENIIDESGMPKERFSAEFPKEGPSILRIQQVVRGDSAAYFCASSPPSLVSGGELFFGEGSRLTVL.

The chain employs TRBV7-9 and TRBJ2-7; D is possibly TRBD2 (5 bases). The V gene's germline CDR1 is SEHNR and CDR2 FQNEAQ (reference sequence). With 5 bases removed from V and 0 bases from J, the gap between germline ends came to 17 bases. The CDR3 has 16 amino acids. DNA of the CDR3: TGTGCCAGCAGCCCCGGACGGGGTTCAATCTCCTACGAGCAGTACTTC. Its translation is CASSPGRGSISYEQYF.

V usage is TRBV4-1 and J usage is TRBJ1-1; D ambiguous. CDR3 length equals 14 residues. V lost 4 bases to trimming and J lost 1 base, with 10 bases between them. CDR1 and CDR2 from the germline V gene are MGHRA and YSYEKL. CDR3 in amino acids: CASSPQWRNTEAFF. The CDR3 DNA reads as TGCGCCAGCAGCCCCCAGTGGAGGAACACTGAAGCTTTCTTT.

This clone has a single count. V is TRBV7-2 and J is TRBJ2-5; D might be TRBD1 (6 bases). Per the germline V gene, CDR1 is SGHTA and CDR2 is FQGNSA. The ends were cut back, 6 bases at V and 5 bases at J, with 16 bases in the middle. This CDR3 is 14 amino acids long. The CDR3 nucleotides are TGTGCCAGCAGGCCCAAACTTCAGGGGGAGACCCAGTACTTC. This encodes CASRPKLQGETQYF.

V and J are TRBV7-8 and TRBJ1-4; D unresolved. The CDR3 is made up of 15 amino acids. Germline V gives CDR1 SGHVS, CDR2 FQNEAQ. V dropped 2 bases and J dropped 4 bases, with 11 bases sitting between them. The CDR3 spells CASSLLGGSNEKLFF. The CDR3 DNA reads TGTGCCAGCAGCTTACTAGGCGGTAGTAATGAAAAACTGTTTTTT.

The CDR3 reads CASSLGAGSGTGELFF. The DNA for the CDR3 is TGTGCCAGCAGCTTAGGGGCAGGGTCGGGCACCGGGGAGCTGTTTTTT. The rearrangement uses TRBV7-3 and TRBJ2-2; D perhaps matches TRBD1 (5 bases). Per the germline V gene, CDR1 is SGHTA and CDR2 is FQGTGA. The germline V and J ends were trimmed by 2 bases and 4 bases, with 14 bases remaining between them. CDR3 size: 16 residues.

Written as DNA, the CDR3 is TGTGCCAGCAGTTACCGCCCAGGACAGGGATCGGATACGCAGTATTTT. It codes for CASSYRPGQGSDTQYF. The genes are TRBV6-5 and TRBJ2-3; 8 nucleotides align to TRBD1. CDR3 size: 16 residues. The V gene end was trimmed by 2 bases and the J gene end by 6 bases; junction bases not matched to a gene: 10. Per the germline V gene, CDR1 is MNHEY and CDR2 is SVGAGI.

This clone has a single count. The DNA for the CDR3 is TGTGCCAGCAGCGTCGAGGGGAGAGGAACAGAGACCCAGTACTTC. Amino acid sequence: CASSVEGRGTETQYF. The chain carries TRBV9 and TRBJ2-5; tentatively, D is TRBD1 or TRBD2 (5 bases each). The V and J ends lost 2 bases and 4 bases respectively, with 15 bases between them. The CDR3 length is 15 residues. The germline gives CDR1 SGDLS, CDR2 YYNGEE. The variable domain in full, completed from reference TRBV9 and TRBJ2-5, reads DSGVTQTPKHLITATGQRVTLRCSPRSGDLSVYWYQQSLDQGLQFLIQYYNGEERAKGNILERFSAQQFPDLHSELNLSSLELGDSALYFCASSVEGRGTETQYFGPGTRLLVL.

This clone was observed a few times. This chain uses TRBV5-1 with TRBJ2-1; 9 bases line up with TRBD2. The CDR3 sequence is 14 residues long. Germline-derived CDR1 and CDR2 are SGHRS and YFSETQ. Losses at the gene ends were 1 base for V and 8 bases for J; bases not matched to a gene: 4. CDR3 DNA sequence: TGCGCCAGCAGCTTGAGTAGCGGGGGACATGAGCAGTTCTTC. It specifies CASSLSSGGHEQFF.

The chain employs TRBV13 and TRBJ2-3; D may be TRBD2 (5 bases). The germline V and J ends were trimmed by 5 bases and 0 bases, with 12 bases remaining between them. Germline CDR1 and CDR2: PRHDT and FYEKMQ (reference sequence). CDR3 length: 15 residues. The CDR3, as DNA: TGTGCCAGCAGCCCAGCGGTCCCTAGCACAGATACGCAGTATTTT. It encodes CASSPAVPSTDTQYF.

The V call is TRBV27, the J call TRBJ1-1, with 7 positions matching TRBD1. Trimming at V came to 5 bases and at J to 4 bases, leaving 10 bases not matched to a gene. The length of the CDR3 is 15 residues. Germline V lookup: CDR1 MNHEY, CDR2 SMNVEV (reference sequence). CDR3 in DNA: TGTGCCAGCAGTCCAATAGGGGACAGCCTCACTGAAGCTTTCTTT. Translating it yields CASSPIGDSLTEAFF.

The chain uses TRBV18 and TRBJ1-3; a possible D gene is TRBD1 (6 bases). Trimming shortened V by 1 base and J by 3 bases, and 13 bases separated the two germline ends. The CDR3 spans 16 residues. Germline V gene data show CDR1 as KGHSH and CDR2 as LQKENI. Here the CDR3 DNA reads TGTGCCAGCTCACCACGACAGGTGGCGGGTGGAAACACCATATATTTT. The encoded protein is CASSPRQVAGGNTIYF.

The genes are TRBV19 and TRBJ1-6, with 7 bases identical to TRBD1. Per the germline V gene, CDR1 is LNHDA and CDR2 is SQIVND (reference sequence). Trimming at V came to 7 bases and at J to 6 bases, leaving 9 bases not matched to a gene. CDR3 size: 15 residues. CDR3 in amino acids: CASKSMGQINSPLHF. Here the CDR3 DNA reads TGTGCCAGTAAGAGTATGGGACAGATTAATTCACCCCTCCACTTT.

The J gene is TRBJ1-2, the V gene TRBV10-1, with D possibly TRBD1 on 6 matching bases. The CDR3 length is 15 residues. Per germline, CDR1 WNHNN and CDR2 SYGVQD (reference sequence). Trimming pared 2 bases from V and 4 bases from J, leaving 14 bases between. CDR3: CASSETPGAIYGYTF. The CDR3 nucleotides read TGCGCCAGCAGTGAGACACCAGGGGCCATCTATGGCTACACCTTC.